A selection of T cell receptor beta chains follows, all from one sample in a study of T cell responses to AZD1222 COVID-19 vaccine. The method was immunoSEQ multiplex PCR; TCRdb's version includes in-frame clones alone and lacks a portion of them. The table shows 120,000 or so clones, with 70% to 90% occurring only once. The sequencing used peripheral blood, collected on day 0 of AZD1222 vaccination. The receptors were gathered from an adult in good health. Both conserved end residues are part of each CDR3. A D gene is named only where the DNA matches it firmly.

V gene,D gene,J gene,CDR3 protein
TRBV4-2,NA,TRBJ2-2,CASSQETGVNTGELFF
TRBV3-1/TRBV3-2,TRBD2,TRBJ2-3,CASSQRRRGVTDTQYF
TRBV3-1/TRBV3-2,TRBD1,TRBJ2-2,CASSPGTGVTGELFF
TRBV27,TRBD1,TRBJ1-1,CASSSSGGGNTEAFF
TRBV6-2/TRBV6-3,NA,TRBJ2-6,CASSYGRYSGANVLTF
TRBV5-1,NA,TRBJ2-2,CASSLGQGTGELFF
TRBV5-8,NA,TRBJ1-4,CASEMASKDGEKLFF
TRBV5-5,NA,TRBJ2-7,CASSLTPTYEQYF
TRBV12-3/TRBV12-4,NA,TRBJ1-1,CASIEGGNTEAFF
TRBV29-1,NA,TRBJ2-3,CSVDKGPGILF
TRBV19,NA,TRBJ2-5,CASSPRGIPPQETQYF
TRBV5-1,TRBD1,TRBJ1-3,CASSLADRGAGNTIYF
TRBV5-1,NA,TRBJ2-7,CASSEQPGGSYEQYF
TRBV19,TRBD2,TRBJ2-2,CASTAATAGGTTNTGELFF
TRBV25-1,NA,TRBJ2-7,CASSDVGSPRKYF
TRBV27,TRBD1,TRBJ1-1,CASSFPGTGGRGTEAFF
TRBV7-8,TRBD1,TRBJ1-2,CASSLRTGPDYGYTF
TRBV19,NA,TRBJ2-2,CAGGTNTGELFF
TRBV5-1,NA,TRBJ2-2,CASNTGGTGASPGELFF
TRBV6-5,NA,TRBJ1-1,CASSYSTGNTEAFF
TRBV6-5,NA,TRBJ1-6,CASSSLGRVNSPLHF
TRBV3-1/TRBV3-2,NA,TRBJ2-3,CASSQVATNIRDTQYF